Presented here are 8 T cell receptor beta chains from one specimen sequenced in a study of blood T cell repertoires in COVID-19. This table comes from immunoSEQ multiplex PCR, and its TCRdb copy is limited to in-frame clones, with some not included. This sample has approximately 220,000 clones, with 80% to 85% found just once. Source material: peripheral blood. The receptors were sampled from a woman in her 30s who had recovered from COVID-19.

The CDR3 reads CASGFQGADTQYF. The CDR3 coding sequence is TGCGCCAGCGGATTTCAGGGGGCAGATACGCAGTATTTT. V is TRBV5-1 and J is TRBJ2-3, with 7 bases aligning to TRBD1. CDR3 length: 13 residues. After removal of 7 bases from V and 4 bases from J, the junction contained 6 bases not matched to a gene. Germline V gene lookup returns CDR1 SGHRS and CDR2 YFSETQ.

This clone occurred a few times. The rearrangement joins TRBV10-3 to TRBJ1-5; 7 bases map to TRBD1. Germline V gene sequence: CDR1 ENHRY, CDR2 SYGVKD. The length of the CDR3 is 17 residues. V lost 0 bases, J lost 2 bases, and 7 bases stayed unmatched. Written as DNA, the CDR3 is TGTGCCATCAGTGAGTCCGGACAGGTGGGCGGCAATCAGCCCCAGCATTTT. It yields the protein CAISESGQVGGNQPQHF.

CDR3 nucleotide sequence: TGTGCCAGCAGCTCCGGGAGCGGGAGTTACTACGAGCAGTACTTC. It codes for CASSSGSGSYYEQYF. V is TRBV6-5 and J is TRBJ2-7, with 8 bases lining up with TRBD2. The J segment lost 3 bases and the V segment lost 6 bases, leaving 10 bases of the junction unmatched. Germline loops: CDR1 MNHEY, CDR2 SVGAGI. The CDR3 has 15 amino acids.

The CDR3 sequence is CASRASGRRIVENEQFF. The CDR3 DNA is TGTGCCAGCAGGGCTAGCGGGAGGAGAATCGTCGAAAATGAGCAGTTCTTC. V and J are TRBV28 and TRBJ2-1; 11 bases agree with TRBD2. The V segment lost 6 bases and the J segment 7 bases; nucleotides outside the gene matches: 14. This CDR3 spans 17 amino acids. The germline V gene has CDR1 MDHEN and CDR2 SYDVKM.

V is TRBV5-4 and J is TRBJ2-5; the D is unclear. The V end lost 2 bases, the J end lost 5 bases, and 10 bases lay between the germline ends. Germline CDR1 reads SGHNT; CDR2 reads YYREEE (reference sequence). This CDR3 contains 13 residues. The CDR3: CASSFVGEETQYF. CDR3 coding DNA: TGTGCCAGCAGCTTCGTGGGCGAGGAGACCCAGTACTTC.

V usage is TRBV4-2 and J usage is TRBJ2-5, with 9 bases matching TRBD2. Trimming at V came to 1 base and at J to 0 bases, leaving 6 bases not matched to a gene. Germline-derived CDR1 and CDR2 are LGHNA and YNFKEQ. This CDR3 has 17 amino acids. The chain's CDR3 is CASSQASSGTYQETQYF. For the CDR3, the DNA is TGTGCCAGCAGCCAAGCCTCTAGCGGGACGTACCAAGAGACCCAGTACTTC.

This sequence joins TRBV4-1 and TRBJ2-2, with 10 bases identical to TRBD2. The junction had 10 bases not matched to a gene; V was cut back by 1 base and J by 5 bases. This CDR3 contains 18 residues. Germline V CDR1 and CDR2: MGHRA, YSYEKL. The CDR3 loop is CASSQVEVPAGGTGELFF. The CDR3 DNA follows: TGCGCCAGCAGCCAAGTGGAAGTTCCAGCGGGAGGGACCGGGGAGCTGTTTTTT.

The chain uses TRBV6-1 and TRBJ2-2; D gene unclear. The CDR3 loop spans 15 amino acids. Germline CDR1 and CDR2: MNHNS and SASEGT. Deletions cut 3 bases from V and 1 base from J, with 9 bases between. This chain's CDR3 is CASSEETVNTGELFF. CDR3 in DNA: TGTGCCAGCAGTGAGGAGACGGTGAACACCGGGGAGCTGTTTTTT.